The source of this T cell receptor (beta chain) is a study of early T cells in non-severe SARS-CoV-2 infection. TCRdb independently ran MiXCR on the 5' RACE reads; one entry per CDR3 protein. The profile shows about 60,000 distinct CDR3 sequences, about 10% of them singletons. Trimming stripped 4 bases from V and 2 bases from J, with 8 bases between. The CDR3 covers 14 residues. CDR1 and CDR2 (germline): MRHNA, SNTAGT. This TCR was recovered from an adult who was a healthcare worker with PCR-confirmed SARS-CoV-2 infection or an uninfected control (not recorded which). V usage is TRBV6-4 and J usage is TRBJ2-2; D is possibly TRBD2 (5 bases). The source was whole blood, collected at baseline. The CDR3 here is CASSAEVNTGELFF. DNA for the CDR3: TGTGCCAGCAGTGCGGAGGTCAACACCGGGGAGCTGTTTTTT.